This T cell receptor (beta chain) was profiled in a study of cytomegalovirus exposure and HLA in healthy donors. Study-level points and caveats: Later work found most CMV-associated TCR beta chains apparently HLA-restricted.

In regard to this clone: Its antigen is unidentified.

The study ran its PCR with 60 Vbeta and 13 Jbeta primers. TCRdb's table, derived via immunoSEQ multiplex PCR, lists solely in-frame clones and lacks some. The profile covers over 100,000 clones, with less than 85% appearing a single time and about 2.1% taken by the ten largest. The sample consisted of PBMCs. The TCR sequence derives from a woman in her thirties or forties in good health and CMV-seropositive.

The CDR3 coding sequence is TGTGCCAGCAGTGAAGGACAGGGGGCCTATGGCTACACCTTC. This gives the protein CASSEGQGAYGYTF. The chain has TRBV6-1 and TRBJ1-2; 10 nucleotides align to TRBD1. Germline V gene sequence: CDR1 MNHNS, CDR2 SASEGT. Germline trimming cut 1 base from V and 4 bases from J; bases unmatched to any gene: 0. The CDR3 has 14 amino acids.